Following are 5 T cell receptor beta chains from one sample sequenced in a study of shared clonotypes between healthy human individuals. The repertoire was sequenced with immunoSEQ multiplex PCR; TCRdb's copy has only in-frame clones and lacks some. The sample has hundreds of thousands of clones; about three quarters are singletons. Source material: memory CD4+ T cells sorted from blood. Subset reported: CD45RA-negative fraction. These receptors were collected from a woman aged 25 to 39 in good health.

The CDR3 loop reads CASSLEGVTGELFF. The CDR3 region has the DNA TGCGCCAGCAGCTTGGAGGGGGTGACCGGGGAGCTGTTTTTT. The chain has TRBV5-1 and TRBJ2-2; perhaps TRBD1 as D (6 bases). CDR1 and CDR2 (germline): SGHRS, YFSETQ. V lost 0 bases to trimming and J lost 5 bases, with 8 bases between them. This CDR3 has 14 residues.

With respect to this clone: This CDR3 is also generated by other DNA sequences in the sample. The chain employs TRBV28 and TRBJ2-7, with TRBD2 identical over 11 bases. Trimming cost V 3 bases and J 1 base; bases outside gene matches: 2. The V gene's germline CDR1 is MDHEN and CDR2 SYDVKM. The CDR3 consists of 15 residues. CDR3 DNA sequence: TGTGCCAGCAGTTTGGGGACTAGCGGATCCTACGAGCAGTACTTC. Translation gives CASSLGTSGSYEQYF.

The chain's CDR3 is CASQEGVISSYEQYF. The CDR3 DNA reads TGCGCCAGCCAAGAGGGAGTCATTTCCTCCTACGAGCAGTACTTC. This chain links TRBV4-1 with TRBJ2-7; a possible D gene is TRBD2 (5 bases). Trimming stripped 8 bases from V and 0 bases from J, with 17 bases between. The germline gives CDR1 MGHRA, CDR2 YSYEKL. This CDR3 spans 15 amino acids.

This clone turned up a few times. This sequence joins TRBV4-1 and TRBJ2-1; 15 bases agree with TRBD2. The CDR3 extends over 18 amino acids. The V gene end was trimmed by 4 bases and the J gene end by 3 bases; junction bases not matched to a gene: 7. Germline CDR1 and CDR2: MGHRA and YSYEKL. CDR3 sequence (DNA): TGCGCCAGCAGCCCGGGGACTAGCGGGAGGCCGGGCTACAATGAGCAGTTCTTC. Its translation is CASSPGTSGRPGYNEQFF.

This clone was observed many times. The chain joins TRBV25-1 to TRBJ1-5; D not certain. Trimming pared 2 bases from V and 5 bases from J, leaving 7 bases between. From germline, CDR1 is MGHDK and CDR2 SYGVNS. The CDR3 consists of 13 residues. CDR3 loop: CASSEGEDQPQHF. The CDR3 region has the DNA TGTGCCAGCAGTGAAGGTGAAGATCAGCCCCAGCATTTT.